This TCR beta chain was identified in a study of T cells after yellow fever vaccination (dated by TCRdb to the late 2010s). In terms of the full investigation: The SMART-Seq v4 Ultra Low Input RNA kit was used to prepare libraries from fractions with low cell numbers. Bulk TCR alpha and beta repertoires were sequenced longitudinally to track T-cell clones before and after primary and booster YFV17D yellow fever vaccination. Blood was collected at multiple timepoints before and after primary and secondary immunization, and bulk PBMC replicates and cell subsets were isolated. Two healthy male donors, one aged 18 to 30 and one aged 30 to 40 years, made up the cohort. Overall study results and their limits: Because the study included only two donors, the extent to which the findings can be generalized is limited. A small share of clonotypes was detected in both CD4 and CD8 compartments, with the overlap likely arising from convergent recombination. The secondary T-cell response was weaker than the primary response but faster, peaking on day 5 instead of day 15. Most clones expanded after primary vaccination (approximately 97% of CD4 and around 89% of CD8) were re-detected after the booster, suggesting that broad memory maintenance occurred. Because abundant contaminating clonotypes from the bulk population could be contained in FACS-sorted repertoires, computational filtering was required.

In light of the paper, this sample's treatment or condition label describes: live attenuated yellow fever vaccine strain. At each blood-draw timepoint, two biological replicates of bulk PBMCs were collected. PBMCs were isolated from peripheral blood using a standard Ficoll-Paque protocol. TriZol was used to extract RNA from bulk PBMCs, CD4 and CD8 fractions, and dextramer-positive and dextramer-negative fractions. Synthesis of TCR cDNA relied on 5'RACE template switching, a step that introduced a universal primer site along with unique molecular identifiers. Priming for cDNA synthesis came from both the TCR alpha and TCR beta constant segments. Two PCR steps were used to amplify libraries, with sample barcodes and sequencing adapters being added in the second step. Sequencing of libraries was performed on Illumina HiSeq 2500 (2x100 bp) or NovaSeq (2x150 bp). As for how the authors treated the data: Demultiplexing of reads and collapsing into UMI consensus sequences were performed with MIGEC, and V(D)J alignment was carried out with MiXCR. Using edgeR on replicate PBMC samples, clonotypes were called vaccine-responding if FDR was below 0.01 and the log2 fold change was above 5 up to day 15. Bulk clonotypes were assigned CD4 or CD8 identity according to which sequenced CD4 or CD8 repertoire held them at higher abundance. In TCRdb, the public reads were trimmed at Q25 with fastp and aligned with MiXCR, with productive beta chains retained. Identical CDR3 proteins give one entry, which carries the most common genes and DNA. TCRdb's processing, not the authors' own work, is the source of the V and J calls. The sample data list about 340,000 distinct CDR3 sequences, and approximately 9% of these were observed just once. About a sixth of the sample is in the top ten clones.

Remarks on this clonotype: What this receptor recognizes is not known. It has no much larger one-base neighbor in the sample; base qualities were not kept.

The germline V gene sets CDR1 to SGHRS and CDR2 to YFSETQ. Including the terminal cysteine and phenylalanine, the CDR3 comprises 11 residues. The read is trimmed to its CDR3 DNA, 33 bases read in frame from base 1. V is cut by 4 bases and J by 8 bases, and the space between the germline ends is 9 bases. The receptor was derived from a man between 18 and 29 years old who received the YFV17D yellow fever vaccine. The chain links TRBV5-1 with TRBJ1-2, with no confidently assigned D gene. This material consisted of PBMCs, taken on the day of the first yellow fever vaccination. The CDR3 sequence is CASSKGGGYTF. The sequenced DNA: TGCGCCAGCAGCAAAGGTGGAGGCTACACCTTC.